Presented here are 5 T cell receptor beta chains from one specimen sequenced in a study of Graves' ophthalmopathy and Graves' hyperthyroidism. RNA transcripts yielded amplified TCR beta CDR3 regions. RT-PCR with HTBI primers came first, then second-round multiplex PCR. Each CDR3 protein is one row after TCRdb ran MiXCR on the multiplex PCR reads. The repertoire includes around 520,000 distinct CDR3 sequences, roughly 39% of them detected once, and about 4.6% sits in the top ten. The source material was peripheral blood or thyroid tissue (not recorded which). The receptors here all came from an adult man with Graves' hyperthyroidism.

With regard to this clonotype: A much more abundant neighbour one base away suggests this may be a read error. The chain links TRBV6-2 or TRBV6-3 to TRBJ1-1; weak D call: TRBD1 (5 bases). Per germline, CDR1 MNHEY and CDR2 SVGEGT. V dropped 5 bases and J dropped 0 bases, with 13 bases sitting between them. CDR3 size: 15 residues. DNA for the CDR3: TGTGCCAGCAGTGATGGGGACGACTTGAACACTGAAGCTTTCTTT. Residues: CASSDGDDLNTEAFF.

This clonotype appeared a few times. Germline and junction disagree at one end, which may indicate a read error. In DNA form, the CDR3 reads TGTGCCAGCAGTGGTCAGGGAATGTTAAGCACTGAAGCTTTCTTT. Protein sequence: CASSGQGMLSTEAFF. The V and J genes are TRBV10-3 and TRBJ1-1, with a weak D call TRBD1 (5 bases). CDR3 length: 15 residues. Germline V lookup: CDR1 ENHRY, CDR2 SYGVKD.

In this sample, this clonotype turned up many times. V is TRBV5-1 and J is TRBJ1-1; D is ambiguous. The length of the CDR3 is 13 residues. Per germline, CDR1 SGHRS and CDR2 YFSETQ. V was cut by 3 bases and J by 6 bases, with 12 bases left in between. The CDR3 is CASSSKGFPEAFF. The CDR3 nucleotides read TGCGCCAGCAGCTCGAAGGGATTCCCTGAAGCTTTCTTT.

Many counts were recorded for this clonotype. The chain recombines TRBV10-3 with TRBJ2-7; tentative D call: TRBD2 (5 bases). The CDR3 covers 17 residues. Germline lookup yields CDR1 ENHRY and CDR2 SYGVKD. Trimming pared 0 bases from V and 3 bases from J, leaving 18 bases between. The CDR3 spells CAISESSLGLRDYEQYF. CDR3 sequence (DNA): TGTGCCATCAGTGAGTCGAGTCTGGGTTTACGGGACTACGAGCAGTACTTC.

The V and J genes are TRBV6-1 and TRBJ1-5; D may be TRBD1 (6 bases). The CDR3 runs to 15 residues. Germline V lookup: CDR1 MNHNS, CDR2 SASEGT. V was shortened by 11 bases and J by 7 bases, with 24 bases between the two germline ends. The CDR3 sequence: CASSGGARGRQPQHF. The CDR3 coding sequence is TGTGCCTCCAGTGGAGGGGCCAGGGGCCGGCAGCCCCAGCATTTT.